The 9 T cell receptor beta chains reported below all come from one sample, sequenced in a study of T cells expressing NK-cell markers (dated by TCRdb to 2018 to 2020). Receptor amplification or capture employed 5' RACE. These reads were obtained on an Illumina HiSeq 2000. TCRdb reprocessed the reads and assigns one entry to each CDR3 protein sequence, leaving out DNA. This specimen's table enumerates roughly 20,000 distinct CDR3 sequences. Jointly, the top ten make up 45% to 65% of the sample. The material sequenced was blood T cells: a sorted CD56 or NKG2C T cell subset, CD4+ or CD8+ T cells, or bulk PBMC T cells (not recorded which). The source of these receptors is a man between 18 and 69 years old in good health.

V and J are TRBV5-1 and TRBJ2-7; as DNA is missing, the TRBD1 call by TCRdb cannot be tested. There are 14 residues in the CDR3. CDR1 and CDR2 (germline): SGHRS, YFSETQ. CDR3 loop: CASSPGQGLYEQYF.

The gene calls are TRBV7-2 and TRBJ2-1; checking the TCRdb D call of TRBD1 is not possible without DNA. CDR3 length equals 16 residues. The germline V gene encodes CDR1 SGHTA and CDR2 FQGNSA. The chain's CDR3 is CASSLGSGGRYNEQFF.

This chain uses TRBV6-2 or TRBV6-3 with TRBJ1-3; TCRdb picks TRBD1, but there is no DNA to check that call. The germline V gene encodes CDR1 MNHEY and CDR2 SVGEGT. This CDR3 contains 16 residues. The CDR3 region is CASSKGQDSSGNTIYF.

The chain carries TRBV6-2 or TRBV6-3 and TRBJ2-1; TCRdb lists TRBD1, though no DNA is available to test this call. The V gene's germline CDR1 is MNHEY and CDR2 SVGEGT. The CDR3 covers 14 residues. CDR3 loop: CASSENWGVNEQFF.

The CDR3: CASSRTSGGEETQYF. The chain combines TRBV7-2 with TRBJ2-5; TCRdb's D gene call, TRBD2, goes unchecked for lack of DNA. From germline, CDR1 is SGHTA and CDR2 FQGNSA. The CDR3 loop spans 15 amino acids.

This chain links TRBV7-2 with TRBJ2-5; TCRdb's D call, TRBD2, is unchecked because there is no DNA. The CDR3 is 15 amino acids. The germline V gene has CDR1 SGHTA and CDR2 FQGNSA. The CDR3 here is CASTLLAGQQETQYF.

The chain recombines TRBV3-1 with TRBJ1-1; there is no DNA to check the TCRdb D call of TRBD1. Per germline, CDR1 LGHDT and CDR2 YNNKEL (reference sequence). This CDR3 region has 15 residues. The CDR3 loop is CASSRPGTGNTEAFF.

The gene calls are TRBV3-1 and TRBJ2-5; TCRdb lists TRBD2, though no DNA is available to test this call. The CDR3 is made up of 15 amino acids. Per germline, CDR1 LGHDT and CDR2 YNNKEL (reference sequence). CDR3 in amino acids: CASSQGLAGPETQYF.

This chain joins TRBV6-1 and TRBJ1-1; TCRdb reports TRBD1, a call that lacks DNA to check it against. Germline V gene data show CDR1 as MNHNS and CDR2 as SASEGT. This CDR3 contains 13 residues. The CDR3 protein is CASSGQRDTEAFF.